One and the same sample provided the 15 T cell receptor beta chains below, sequenced in a study of shared T cell receptors in the human thymus. Method: immunoSEQ multiplex PCR; TCRdb's copy keeps in-frame clones and lacks some. The sample has about 500,000 clones; 75% to 85% are singletons. The data also belong to a second study, concerning human thymus T cells.

What was sequenced was thymocytes. The receptors were sampled from a boy less than two years old with a congenital heart defect.

V usage is TRBV18 and J usage is TRBJ1-1; D remains ambiguous. V gave up 3 bases and J gave up 1 base, with 9 bases separating them. Germline V CDR1 and CDR2: KGHSH, LQKENI. The CDR3 has 14 residues. DNA of the CDR3: TGTGCCAGCTCACCCCCGTATTGGAACACTGAAGCTTTCTTT. Its protein is CASSPPYWNTEAFF. Variable domain in full (rest from reference TRBV18 and TRBJ1-1): NAGVMQNPRHLVRRRGQEARLRCSPMKGHSHVYWYRQLPEEGLKFMVYLQKENIIDESGMPKERFSAEFPKEGPSILRIQQVVRGDSAAYFCASSPPYWNTEAFFGQGTRLTVV.

V is TRBV11-1 and J is TRBJ2-7, with D perhaps TRBD2 (5 bases). The CDR3 spans 13 residues. Trimming left V 5 bases short and J 3 bases short, with 11 bases between. Germline V gives CDR1 SGHAT, CDR2 FQDESV (reference sequence). The CDR3 sequence: CASSGLNSYEQYF. The CDR3 coding sequence is TGTGCCAGCAGCGGACTCAACAGCTACGAGCAGTACTTC.

The J gene is TRBJ2-2, the V gene TRBV9; 8 bases align to TRBD2. From germline, CDR1 is SGDLS and CDR2 YYNGEE. The CDR3 length is 21 residues. V trimming: 4 bases; J trimming: 3 bases; junction bases outside the gene matches: 23. Here the CDR3 reads CASSPSYLSAGVTAHTGELFF. The CDR3 DNA reads as TGTGCCAGCAGCCCCTCCTACCTTTCAGCGGGAGTAACCGCACACACCGGGGAGCTGTTTTTT.

The V call is TRBV10-2, the J call TRBJ1-5; 9 nucleotides match TRBD1. This CDR3 has 15 amino acids. Looked up from germline, CDR1 is WSHSY and CDR2 is SAAADI. Losses at the gene ends were 6 bases for V and 0 bases for J; bases not matched to a gene: 3. This chain's CDR3 is CASRTGGNSNQPQHF. The CDR3 bases are TGCGCCAGCAGGACAGGGGGGAATAGCAATCAGCCCCAGCATTTT.

The genes are TRBV4-3 and TRBJ2-7; maybe TRBD2 (5 bases). Trimming removed 0 bases at V and 2 bases at J, with 14 bases between. The germline V gene has CDR1 LGHNA and CDR2 YSLEER. The CDR3 has 16 amino acids. The CDR3 DNA reads as TGCGCCAGCAGCCAAGATCTAGCCAGCTGGACCTACGAGCAGTACTTC. It encodes CASSQDLASWTYEQYF.

The V gene is TRBV4-1, the J gene TRBJ2-1, with a tentative D call TRBD2 (6 bases). Germline CDR1 reads MGHRA; CDR2 reads YSYEKL. V was shortened by 0 bases and J by 4 bases, with 19 bases between the two germline ends. The CDR3 has 18 residues. CDR3 region: CASSQDCRGPGSYNEQFF. In nucleotides, the CDR3 is TGCGCCAGCAGCCAAGATTGTCGCGGGCCCGGGAGTTACAATGAGCAGTTCTTC.

The genes are TRBV19 and TRBJ2-1, with D possibly TRBD2 on 6 matching bases. The germline gives CDR1 LNHDA, CDR2 SQIVND (reference sequence). Trimming took off 6 bases at V and 6 bases at J, with 24 bases between the two ends. CDR3 length: 17 amino acids. The CDR3 spells CASSRPGTPLSSNEQFF. The DNA for the CDR3 is TGTGCCAGTAGCAGACCGGGGACTCCCCTCTCGTCCAATGAGCAGTTCTTC.

V usage is TRBV27 and J usage is TRBJ1-1, with D maybe TRBD1 (6 bases). There are 18 residues in the CDR3. Trimming shortened V by 6 bases and J by 1 base, and 24 bases separated the two germline ends. Germline CDR1 is MNHEY and CDR2 is SMNVEV (reference sequence). The CDR3 sequence is CASSLPSRAGAGNTEAFF. Written as DNA, the CDR3 is TGTGCCAGCAGCCTACCTTCCCGGGCAGGGGCTGGGAACACTGAAGCTTTCTTT.

V gene TRBV6-1 combines with J gene TRBJ2-1; tentative D call: TRBD2 (7 bases). Trimming took off 6 bases at V and 1 base at J, with 10 bases between the two ends. CDR1 MNHNS and CDR2 SASEGT come from the germline V gene. The CDR3 consists of 14 residues. CDR3 region: CASRGGESYNEQFF. As DNA, the CDR3 is TGTGCCAGCAGAGGGGGGGAATCCTACAATGAGCAGTTCTTC.

The rearrangement joins TRBV7-2 to TRBJ2-5, with 7 nucleotides matching TRBD2. CDR1 and CDR2 from the germline V gene are SGHTA and FQGNSA. The V gene end was trimmed by 5 bases and the J gene end by 9 bases; junction bases not matched to a gene: 15. The length of the CDR3 is 15 residues. CDR3 sequence: CASSPRGVALRAQYF. The CDR3 bases are TGTGCCAGCAGCCCCCGGGGGGTAGCGCTTAGGGCCCAGTACTTC.

The chain links TRBV7-6 to TRBJ1-3; the match to TRBD1 covers 10 bases. Germline V gene data show CDR1 as SGHVS and CDR2 as FNYEAQ. J was trimmed by 7 bases and V by 5 bases; bases with no gene match: 11. This CDR3 has 16 amino acids. This CDR3 reads CASSRTHPGQGNTIYF. The CDR3 region has the DNA TGTGCCAGCAGCCGAACGCACCCGGGACAGGGGAACACCATATATTTT.

This CDR3 is CASSAPEGTCTDTQYF. The CDR3, as DNA: TGCGCCAGCAGCGCCCCGGAGGGGACCTGCACAGATACGCAGTATTTT. This rearrangement joins TRBV5-1 to TRBJ2-3, with D possibly matching TRBD2 (6 bases). CDR3 length equals 16 residues. V shed 4 bases and J shed 1 base, with 16 bases lying between them. In germline, CDR1 is SGHRS, CDR2 YFSETQ. The whole variable domain, remainder taken from reference TRBV5-1 and TRBJ2-3, is KAGVTQTPRYLIKTRGQQVTLSCSPISGHRSVSWYQQTPGQGLQFLFEYFSETQRNKGNFPGRFSGRQFSNSRSEMNVSTLELGDSALYLCASSAPEGTCTDTQYFGPGTRLTVL.

The chain combines TRBV9 with TRBJ2-2; D is possibly TRBD1 (6 bases). V lost 4 bases and J 7 bases, leaving 14 bases between the germline ends. CDR1 is SGDLS, CDR2 YYNGEE, per germline. The CDR3 contains 14 residues. This chain's CDR3 is CASSPSTGIGELFF. The DNA for the CDR3 is TGTGCCAGCAGCCCATCAACAGGGATCGGGGAGCTGTTTTTT.

This clone occurred a few times. J is TRBJ2-1 and V is TRBV19, with TRBD2 as a possible D gene (5 bases). V was clipped by 3 bases and J by 2 bases, with 11 bases between them. CDR3 size: 15 residues. The germline gives CDR1 LNHDA, CDR2 SQIVND (reference sequence). In DNA form, the CDR3 reads TGTGCCAGTAGTATTGGCGGGTATGCCTACAATGAGCAGTTCTTC. Its translation: CASSIGGYAYNEQFF. Full variable domain (outside the CDR3, taken from reference TRBV19 and TRBJ2-1): DGGITQSPKYLFRKEGQNVTLSCEQNLNHDAMYWYRQDPGQGLRLIYYSQIVNDFQKGDIAEGYSVSREKKESFPLTVTSAQKNPTAFYLCASSIGGYAYNEQFFGPGTRLTVL.

The V gene is TRBV4-3, the J gene TRBJ2-5, with 7 bases identical to TRBD1. CDR3 size: 18 residues. With 1 base clipped from V and 3 bases from J, the junction kept 14 bases outside the gene matches. The germline gives CDR1 LGHNA, CDR2 YSLEER. CDR3 in DNA: TGCGCCAGCAGCCAAGGGTTGCGTAGGGGGCGCGCAAAAGAGACCCAGTACTTC. Encoded protein: CASSQGLRRGRAKETQYF.